The rows below give T cell receptor beta chains drawn from one sample of a study of T-cell reconstitution after alpha-beta-depleted transplantation in children. MiXCR was run by TCRdb on the PCR reads, yielding one entry per CDR3 protein. Of roughly 100,000 distinct CDR3 sequences listed, 6.5% to 8.5% were seen once; the top ten hold more than 6.5%. The sequenced sample was PBMCs from the stem cell graft donor, obtained from the stem cell graft. These receptors were taken from a human donor who donated a stem cell graft to a child with congenital amegakaryocytic thrombocytopenia. The CDR3 runs from the conserved cysteine through the conserved F or W. The order of the fields is V gene, CDR3 protein.

TRBV2 | CASIPIAGGPYEQYF
TRBV4-3 | CASSQEKGAYGNTIYF
TRBV10-3 | CAISRDRGGNQPQHF
TRBV4-2 | CASSQEGMGGNEQFF
TRBV5-1 | CASSLEWGRDQPQHF
TRBV4-1 | CASSQVNRGYGYTF
TRBV5-1 | CASSLVWSGLLRGEYEQYF
TRBV7-2 | CASSLVAGEGTDTQYF
TRBV28 | CASSPLEGEQFF
TRBV7-8 | CASSLAWSGDANQPQHF
TRBV21-1 | CASSKAAKREDSSYEQYF
TRBV18 | CASSPRQPLNTEAFF
TRBV7-8 | CASSDDRTVYSPLHF
TRBV6-1 | CASSTGQGGQPQHF
TRBV5-1 | CASSASSLSFGELFF
TRBV6-5 | CASIGGAGTDTQYF
TRBV11-2 | CASSLDRAASGPGAKNSQYF
TRBV7-6 | CASSSDLPGANYGYTF
TRBV7-8 | CASSWQNSDLNEKLFF
TRBV20-1 | CSARVLGQLVNTEAFF
TRBV20-1 | CSARIGGNSYNEQFF
TRBV29-1 | CSVGQTRGLADTQYF
TRBV20-1 | CSARGGSGREPQHF
TRBV7-2 | CASSSYSIETQYF
TRBV5-1 | CASSLGFAGMGTDTQYF
TRBV5-5 | CASSLEGAFYEQYF
TRBV5-1 | CASSGGTVNTEAFF
TRBV7-9 | CASSSRQYQETQYF
TRBV5-1 | CASSTDPGGATGELFF
TRBV7-8 | CASSLVRTSYEQYF
TRBV7-2 | CASSLVGRGNEQFF
TRBV5-1 | CASQLGQRGETQYF
TRBV7-2 | CASSSYGQSDTQYF
TRBV12-3/TRBV12-4 | CASSRGDGYTF
TRBV5-1 | CASSLILGFEQYF
TRBV12-3/TRBV12-4 | CASRRAHNEQFF
TRBV12-3/TRBV12-4 | CASNRGNEKLFF
TRBV3-1 | CASSQEVTMRQFF
TRBV4-2 | CASSQDIRVGEQYF
TRBV29-1 | CSVGKDRFLGIQYF
TRBV27 | CASSPIFPDTQYF
TRBV18 | CASSRSAGATYNSPLHF
TRBV2 | CASGGQIYEQYF
TRBV12-3/TRBV12-4 | CASSPQDLFDEQYF
TRBV5-1 | CASSPGQGPLYTIYF
TRBV29-1 | CSADPGFNYGYTF
TRBV18 | CASSPRQQETQYF
TRBV11-2 | CASSLVAALGETNEKLFF
TRBV7-9 | CASSLARDSDDTQYF
TRBV6-5 | CATSSGTELNEQFF
TRBV9 | CASSVGPSSDEQFF
TRBV27 | CASSRYDSLNTEAFF
TRBV20-1 | CSARPSGEAKNIQYF